The T cell receptor beta chain under discussion was sequenced for a study of T cell responses to AZD1222 COVID-19 vaccine. Sequenced by immunoSEQ multiplex PCR; TCRdb stores in-frame clones only, minus some. The profile shows some 170,000 clones, about 92% of them singletons. This clonotype was obtained from an adult in good health. The source was peripheral blood, collected on day 0 of AZD1222 vaccination.

The CDR3 DNA follows: TGCGCCAGCAGCTCGATGACAGGGACCAAGAGCTATGGCTACACCTTC. Its translation: CASSSMTGTKSYGYTF. The gene calls are TRBV5-1 and TRBJ1-2; 7 bases line up with TRBD1. V trimming: 3 bases; J trimming: 4 bases; junction bases outside the gene matches: 12. Germline V gene data show CDR1 as SGHRS and CDR2 as YFSETQ. The CDR3 has 16 amino acids.